These 22 T cell receptor beta chains share one sample of origin, sequenced in a study of technical replicates of blood from a few donors. Using immunoSEQ multiplex PCR, the repertoire was profiled, and TCRdb retains in-frame clones only, with some absent. The sample yields approximately 94,000 clones, 90% to 97% seen once. Sequenced sample: T cells isolated from PBMCs. These receptors came from a human donor in good health.

The chain recombines TRBV6-6 with TRBJ1-3; no firm D call. V dropped 8 bases and J dropped 3 bases, with 11 bases sitting between them. Germline CDR1 MNHNY, CDR2 SVGAGI (reference sequence). The CDR3 covers 13 residues. Here the CDR3 reads CASCRDDGNTIYF. The CDR3 nucleotides read TGTGCCAGCTGCCGGGATGATGGAAACACCATATATTTT.

V gene TRBV15 combines with J gene TRBJ1-2; 9 bases agree with TRBD1. The CDR3 sequence is 13 residues long. Germline CDR1 is LNHNV and CDR2 is YYDKDF (reference sequence). V was pared by 5 bases and J by 6 bases, with 4 bases of the junction left unmatched. Here the CDR3 DNA reads TGTGCCACCAGCCAACAGGGGGCCCATGGCTACACCTTC. Its translation: CATSQQGAHGYTF.

The chain combines TRBV6-5 with TRBJ2-4; 9 bases align to TRBD1. CDR1 and CDR2 (germline): MNHEY, SVGAGI. The CDR3 loop spans 13 amino acids. The V segment lost 7 bases and the J segment 5 bases; nucleotides outside the gene matches: 3. CDR3 coding DNA: TGTGCCAGCACCAGGACAGGGGAAAACATTCAGTACTTC. This gives the protein CASTRTGENIQYF.

J is TRBJ1-4 and V is TRBV7-9, with 7 bases aligning to TRBD1. This CDR3 is 14 amino acids long. The germline V gene has CDR1 SEHNR and CDR2 FQNEAQ (reference sequence). The V segment lost 1 base and the J segment 4 bases; nucleotides outside the gene matches: 0. The CDR3 sequence: CASSLGDSNEKLFF. The CDR3 bases are TGTGCCAGCAGCTTAGGGGACAGTAATGAAAAACTGTTTTTT.

The chain recombines TRBV18 with TRBJ2-1; TRBD2 aligns across 10 bases. V was pared by 2 bases and J by 6 bases, with 1 base of the junction left unmatched. This CDR3 spans 14 amino acids. Germline V CDR1 and CDR2: KGHSH, LQKENI. The CDR3 DNA follows: TGTGCCAGCTCACCAGCTAGCGGGAGCAATGAGCAGTTCTTC. It yields the protein CASSPASGSNEQFF.

The chain uses TRBV5-1 and TRBJ1-5, with 8 bases fitting TRBD1. Germline V gene sequence: CDR1 SGHRS, CDR2 YFSETQ. CDR3 length equals 15 residues. Unmatched junction bases numbered 6, after V lost 4 bases and J lost 3 bases. CDR3 DNA sequence: TGCGCCAGCAGCCCCGAGGGACAGGACAATCAGCCCCAGCATTTT. Its translation: CASSPEGQDNQPQHF.

This rearrangement joins TRBV9 to TRBJ2-7; TRBD2 matches at 9 bases. Germline CDR1 SGDLS, CDR2 YYNGEE. With V trimmed by 2 bases and J by 1 base, 4 bases remained unmatched. The CDR3 is 15 amino acids. This chain's CDR3 is CASSVAGGISYEQYF. The CDR3 DNA reads as TGTGCCAGCAGCGTCGCGGGAGGGATTTCCTACGAGCAGTACTTC.

The rearrangement uses TRBV6-6 and TRBJ2-5, with no clear D. V was pared by 7 bases and J by 4 bases, with 13 bases between. The CDR3 extends over 13 amino acids. Looked up from germline, CDR1 is MNHNY and CDR2 is SVGAGI (reference sequence). CDR3 coding DNA: TGTGCCAGCATTAGGAGTGTGATAGAGACCCAGTACTTC. It codes for CASIRSVIETQYF.

CDR3 bases: TGTGCCAGCGCAGGCGGGAGGGCCTACGAGCAGTACTTC. It is translated as CASAGGRAYEQYF. This chain uses TRBV2 with TRBJ2-7; 9 nucleotides align to TRBD2. The CDR3 spans 13 residues. Germline CDR1 and CDR2: SNHLY and FYNNEI. V was clipped by 8 bases and J by 2 bases; unmatched bases: 4. The whole variable domain, filled in from reference TRBV2 and TRBJ2-7, reads EPEVTQTPSHQVTQMGQEVILRCVPISNHLYFYWYRQILGQKVEFLVSFYNNEISEKSEIFDDQFSVERPDGSNFTLKIRSTKLEDSAMYFCASAGGRAYEQYFGPGTRLTVT.

The chain recombines TRBV10-3 with TRBJ2-6; tentatively, D is TRBD2 (5 bases). V lost 3 bases to trimming and J lost 0 bases, with 9 bases between them. There are 16 residues in the CDR3. The germline CDR1 and CDR2 sequences are ENHRY and SYGVKD. The DNA of the CDR3 is TGTGCCATCAGTGACTTAGGAGGCTCTGGGGCCAACGTCCTGACTTTC. Its translation is CAISDLGGSGANVLTF.

To note about this clone: Additional DNA sequences in this sample encode the identical CDR3. The chain employs TRBV6-5 and TRBJ2-3, with D perhaps matching TRBD2 (6 bases). CDR1 and CDR2 (germline): MNHEY, SVGAGI. CDR3 length: 11 residues. V was pared by 4 bases and J by 8 bases, with 7 bases between. CDR3 sequence: CASSSGGTQYF. CDR3 in DNA: TGTGCCAGCAGTTCCGGGGGTACGCAGTATTTT.

V gene TRBV7-6 combines with J gene TRBJ1-5, with no clear D. This CDR3 contains 20 residues. Trimming took off 3 bases at V and 4 bases at J, with 28 bases between the two ends. The germline gives CDR1 SGHVS, CDR2 FNYEAQ. CDR3 nucleotides: TGTGCCAGCAGCTTTATATTGACTGGGTGGTTTGTTGGCAGAAATCAGCCCCAGCATTTT. Protein sequence: CASSFILTGWFVGRNQPQHF.

The chain has TRBV28 and TRBJ1-5, with a weak D call TRBD1 (6 bases). Germline CDR1 and CDR2: MDHEN and SYDVKM. Trimming stripped 4 bases from V and 5 bases from J, with 12 bases between. The length of the CDR3 is 14 residues. In DNA, the CDR3 is TGTGCCAGCAGTTATCCTGACAGGTATCAGCCCCAGCATTTT. Translating gives CASSYPDRYQPQHF.

The V gene is TRBV30, the J gene TRBJ2-7, with D hard to call. V shed 5 bases and J shed 0 bases, with 8 bases lying between them. Germline CDR1 is GTSNPN and CDR2 is SVGIG (reference sequence). The CDR3 contains 12 residues. CDR3 loop: CAWAKSSYEQYF. DNA for the CDR3: TGTGCCTGGGCGAAGTCCTCCTACGAGCAGTACTTC.

The gene calls are TRBV19 and TRBJ2-3; 7 bases are shared with TRBD2. Germline-derived CDR1 and CDR2 are LNHDA and SQIVND (reference sequence). With 6 bases clipped from V and 4 bases from J, the junction kept 16 bases outside the gene matches. CDR3 length: 17 amino acids. The CDR3 nucleotides are TGTGCCAGTAGCGTGATCAACTTGGGACTATCATCAGATACGCAGTATTTT. Translation: CASSVINLGLSSDTQYF.

The V gene is TRBV14, the J gene TRBJ2-5; 10 bases fit TRBD2. The germline V gene encodes CDR1 SGHDN and CDR2 FVKESK. This CDR3 is 16 amino acids long. The trim removed 0 bases at V and 6 bases at J, leaving 7 bases unmatched. The DNA for the CDR3 is TGTGCCAGCAGCCAAGATTTGCCTAGCGGGAGAAAGACCCAGTACTTC. It codes for CASSQDLPSGRKTQYF.

The chain couples TRBV6-5 to TRBJ1-1, with D possibly TRBD1 on 5 matching bases. The germline V gene has CDR1 MNHEY and CDR2 SVGAGI. CDR3 size: 15 residues. Trimming took 0 bases from V and 4 from J, leaving 12 bases between them. Here the CDR3 reads CASSYSGRVGTEAFF. DNA of the CDR3: TGTGCCAGCAGTTACTCGGGCAGGGTAGGCACTGAAGCTTTCTTT.

J is TRBJ2-1 and V is TRBV19; 7 bases line up with TRBD2. The trim removed 5 bases at V and 8 bases at J, leaving 12 bases unmatched. Germline V gene lookup returns CDR1 LNHDA and CDR2 SQIVND (reference sequence). CDR3 length: 15 amino acids. DNA of the CDR3: TGTGCCAGTAGTGCACAGGTCGTTGGGGGGGATGAGCAGTTCTTC. This gives the protein CASSAQVVGGDEQFF.

This chain uses TRBV5-4 with TRBJ2-3, with TRBD1 matching over 7 bases. CDR1 is SGHNT and CDR2 is YYREEE in the germline V gene (reference sequence). The trim removed 2 bases at V and 5 bases at J, leaving 8 bases unmatched. The CDR3 spans 15 residues. The CDR3 DNA reads as TGTGCCAGCAGCTTAAGACAGGGATACGGAGATACGCAGTATTTT. Its translation: CASSLRQGYGDTQYF.

The gene calls are TRBV2 and TRBJ2-7, with TRBD2 identical over 12 bases. V dropped 6 bases and J dropped 11; count of bases not matched to a gene: 5. The CDR3 extends over 12 amino acids. Germline CDR1 reads SNHLY; CDR2 reads FYNNEI. The chain's CDR3 is CASRLAGGKEYF. In nucleotides, the CDR3 is TGTGCCAGCAGACTAGCGGGAGGAAAGGAGTACTTC.

The J gene is TRBJ2-1, the V gene TRBV7-2, with D possibly matching TRBD2 (6 bases). From germline, CDR1 is SGHTA and CDR2 FQGNSA. The length of the CDR3 is 16 residues. V gave up 7 bases and J gave up 2 bases, with 18 bases separating them. CDR3 nucleotides: TGTGCCAGCAACCCCAAAGCGGGTAACCCCTACAATGAGCAGTTCTTC. Translated, it gives CASNPKAGNPYNEQFF.

The genes are TRBV7-2 and TRBJ2-3; 12 nucleotides align to TRBD2. Germline V gene lookup returns CDR1 SGHTA and CDR2 FQGNSA. J was trimmed by 5 bases and V by 6 bases; bases with no gene match: 3. The CDR3 is 14 amino acids. The chain's CDR3 is CASRQTSGGDTQYF. CDR3 sequence (DNA): TGTGCCAGCAGGCAGACTAGCGGGGGAGATACGCAGTATTTT.